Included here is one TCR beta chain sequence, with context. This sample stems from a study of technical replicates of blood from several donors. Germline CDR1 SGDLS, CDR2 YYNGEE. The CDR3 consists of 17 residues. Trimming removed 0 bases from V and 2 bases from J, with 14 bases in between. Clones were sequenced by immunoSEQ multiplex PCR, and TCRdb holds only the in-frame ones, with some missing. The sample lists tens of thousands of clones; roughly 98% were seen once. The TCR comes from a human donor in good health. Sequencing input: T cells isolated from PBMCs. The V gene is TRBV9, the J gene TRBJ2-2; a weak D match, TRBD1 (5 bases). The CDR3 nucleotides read TGTGCCAGCAGCGTAGGATTGGGGCCTTCAAACACCGGGGAGCTGTTTTTT. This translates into CASSVGLGPSNTGELFF.